A selection of T cell receptor beta chains follows, all from one sample in a study of blood T cell repertoires in COVID-19. The protocol was immunoSEQ multiplex PCR, while the TCRdb copy is restricted to in-frame clones and leaves out a portion. The sample has about 88,000 clones, around 90% seen once. The specimen sequenced was peripheral blood. Source of these receptors: a male donor with acute or convalescent COVID-19. Each CDR3 is given with its conserved first and last residue. Each record gives: V gene, CDR3 protein.

TRBV5-1 | CASSLARDRAHYEQYF
TRBV5-4 | CASSLVGEQGNEQFF
TRBV7-6 | CASSLVVVNTEAFF
TRBV7-8 | CASSLLSAAGGNQPQHF
TRBV6-4 | CASSLDGGNTEAFF
TRBV18 | CASSPRRGSDEQYF
TRBV28 | CASRGSGVPNTGELFF
TRBV10-3 | CAISGPGQATDTQYF
TRBV5-6 | CASSLVSTANEKLFF
TRBV5-4 | CASSRAGPGNEKLFF
TRBV15 | CATSRDLLAEETQYF
TRBV5-1 | CASSLAVEGEHYGYTF
TRBV18 | CASSPGRDQPQHF
TRBV2 | CASSDRQGLGNTIYF
TRBV19 | CASTHSGGTANGYTF
TRBV5-1 | CASSPARLNAGTEAFF
TRBV7-9 | CASSLREETQYF
TRBV14 | CASSQGGMALHF
TRBV6-5 | CASSYDTGAGNTIYF
TRBV19 | CASSIGRGGHETQYF
TRBV27 | CASSFGGGATEETQYF
TRBV19 | CASSPSRTGAGANVLTF
TRBV3-1/TRBV3-2 | CASSQDIQGEQFF
TRBV13 | CASSRGQVGGWNSPLHF
TRBV30 | CAWSEQGPYGYTF
TRBV15 | CATSRAGTGADSPLHF
TRBV28 | CASSPPDRAFEQYF
TRBV18 | CASSPGKGANEKLFF
TRBV28 | CASSFVMRAEQFF
TRBV9 | CASSVSGRGRSETQYF
TRBV30 | CAWSVLGGGELFF
TRBV18 | CASSPRGGSYEQYF
TRBV5-1 | CASSRTSGTGNEQFF
TRBV28 | CASSLLQGKLLLGVVDTQYF
TRBV3-1/TRBV3-2 | CASSPWTSGGRTDTQYF
TRBV24-1 | CATSVAGSSTGELFF
TRBV5-1 | CASSLGTFGNSPLHF
TRBV15 | CATSRASSSIEQFF
TRBV5-1 | CATDRGRTNEQFF
TRBV4-2 | CASSPAGQSNQPQHF
TRBV29-1 | CSTSTGTSQYF
TRBV5-5 | CASSRTGANGYTF
TRBV5-1 | CASSFLAPTSTDTQYF
TRBV14 | CASSQEPLGQITNEAFF
TRBV11-3 | CASSLGGGGASGELFF
TRBV9 | CASRSPDRGNSPLHF
TRBV3-1/TRBV3-2 | CASSQGDRGYTF
TRBV5-8 | CASGTGTSNQPQHF
TRBV4-1 | CASSLPDTPYNEQFF
TRBV19 | CASSIRQGNNQPQHF
TRBV3-1/TRBV3-2 | CASSKDRGGDTGELFF
TRBV23-1 | CASSQSRQACTEAFF
TRBV6-5 | CASSYRTGNGDEKLFF
TRBV30 | CAWSTTEFYEQYF
TRBV6-5 | CASSYGGVQETQYF
TRBV11-2 | CASSFGGASSYEQYF
TRBV24-1 | CATSDSGRYEQYF
TRBV3-1/TRBV3-2 | CASSQDRVRDRVYF
TRBV15 | CATSRAGQDYNEQFF